The 24 T cell receptor beta chains presented below share a single source sample, sequenced in a study of cytomegalovirus exposure and HLA in healthy donors. The PCR made use of 60 Vbeta and 13 Jbeta primers. Method: immunoSEQ multiplex PCR; TCRdb's copy keeps in-frame clones and lacks some. This sample has approximately 200,000 clones, with roughly 85% found just once. Sample: PBMCs. The source of these receptors is a woman aged 25 to 39 in good health and CMV-seropositive.

This CDR3 is CASSQGGGVTNEKLFF. The CDR3 nucleotides are TGCGCCAGCAGCCAAGGAGGGGGGGTAACTAATGAAAAACTGTTTTTT. This chain connects TRBV4-1 to TRBJ1-4; TRBD1 is a possible D gene (6 bases). Trimming took 1 base from V and 1 from J, leaving 10 bases between them. The CDR3 runs to 16 residues. Germline-derived CDR1 and CDR2 are MGHRA and YSYEKL.

This sequence joins TRBV19 and TRBJ2-4; 7 bases agree with TRBD1. This CDR3 is built from 14 residues. Germline V gives CDR1 LNHDA, CDR2 SQIVND (reference sequence). The J segment lost 8 bases and the V segment lost 3 bases, leaving 7 bases of the junction unmatched. The CDR3 here is CASSIANRGDIQYF. CDR3 bases: TGTGCCAGTAGTATCGCGAACAGGGGTGACATTCAGTACTTC.

This sequence joins TRBV28 and TRBJ2-2, with D possibly being TRBD1 (6 bases). This CDR3 contains 16 residues. Between the trimmed V and J ends, which lost 6 bases and 3 bases, there was a span of 17 bases. Per the germline V gene, CDR1 is MDHEN and CDR2 is SYDVKM. DNA for the CDR3: TGTGCCAGCAGCCCACTTGACAGGTCCTACACCGGGGAGCTGTTTTTT. The encoded protein is CASSPLDRSYTGELFF.

This clone was seen just once. The rearrangement uses TRBV7-2 and TRBJ1-2; the match to TRBD1 covers 7 bases. CDR1 and CDR2 (germline): SGHTA, FQGNSA. V dropped 7 bases and J dropped 4; count of bases not matched to a gene: 12. The CDR3 runs 15 residues. DNA of the CDR3: TGTGCCAGCACTACCTTCCGGGACAGAGTCTATGGCTACACCTTC. Its protein product is CASTTFRDRVYGYTF.

V is TRBV18 and J is TRBJ1-1, with D possibly matching TRBD1 (5 bases). Germline loops: CDR1 KGHSH, CDR2 LQKENI. CDR3 length: 13 amino acids. V was shortened by 4 bases and J by 1 base, with 7 bases between the two germline ends. The CDR3 is CASSQDRNTEAFF. CDR3 nucleotide sequence: TGTGCCAGCTCACAAGACAGGAACACTGAAGCTTTCTTT.

The chain employs TRBV11-3 and TRBJ2-1, with D perhaps TRBD2 (6 bases). This CDR3 has 15 residues. CDR1 and CDR2 (germline): SGHNT, YENEEA. The germline V and J ends were trimmed by 2 bases and 0 bases, with 8 bases remaining between them. CDR3 sequence: CASSLREVSYNEQFF. CDR3 in DNA: TGTGCCAGCAGCTTAAGGGAGGTCTCCTACAATGAGCAGTTCTTC.

The V and J genes are TRBV6-5 and TRBJ2-1; D may be TRBD2 (6 bases). V gave up 8 bases and J gave up 4 bases, with 12 bases separating them. CDR1 is MNHEY and CDR2 is SVGAGI in the germline V gene. The CDR3 has 13 amino acids. CDR3 protein: CASWRAGYNEQFF. The CDR3 coding sequence is TGTGCCAGCTGGAGGGCGGGATACAATGAGCAGTTCTTC.

This rearrangement joins TRBV5-1 to TRBJ1-1, with D unclear. CDR3 length: 13 amino acids. The ends were cut back, 4 bases at V and 0 bases at J, with 7 bases in the middle. The germline CDR1 and CDR2 sequences are SGHRS and YFSETQ. The CDR3 DNA is TGCGCCAGCAGCGCAGACATGAACACTGAAGCTTTCTTT. Translated: CASSADMNTEAFF. Looking up the rest from reference TRBV5-1 and TRBJ1-1 gives the full variable domain: KAGVTQTPRYLIKTRGQQVTLSCSPISGHRSVSWYQQTPGQGLQFLFEYFSETQRNKGNFPGRFSGRQFSNSRSEMNVSTLELGDSALYLCASSADMNTEAFFGQGTRLTVV.

The chain couples TRBV13 to TRBJ2-7; TRBD1 matches at 8 bases. The V gene's germline CDR1 is PRHDT and CDR2 FYEKMQ (reference sequence). The CDR3 totals 14 residues. V shed 0 bases and J 2 bases; nucleotides not matched to a gene: 0. CDR3 sequence reads: CASSLGDRAYEQYF. In nucleotides, the CDR3 is TGTGCCAGCAGCTTAGGGGACAGGGCCTACGAGCAGTACTTC.

This clone was seen only a few times. J is TRBJ2-1 and V is TRBV5-1; 8 bases are a match to TRBD2. This CDR3 contains 17 residues. V lost 5 bases, J lost 0 bases, and 10 bases stayed unmatched. Germline V gives CDR1 SGHRS, CDR2 YFSETQ. CDR3: CASSSGTRGSSYNEQFF. CDR3 in DNA: TGCGCCAGCAGTTCCGGGACTAGGGGGAGCTCCTACAATGAGCAGTTCTTC. The complete variable domain, with remaining parts taken from reference TRBV5-1 and TRBJ2-1, reads KAGVTQTPRYLIKTRGQQVTLSCSPISGHRSVSWYQQTPGQGLQFLFEYFSETQRNKGNFPGRFSGRQFSNSRSEMNVSTLELGDSALYLCASSSGTRGSSYNEQFFGPGTRLTVL.

This clone came up once. This chain links TRBV7-6 with TRBJ2-3; tentative D call: TRBD2 (5 bases). Germline values: CDR1 SGHVS, CDR2 FNYEAQ. Trimming removed 0 bases at V and 3 bases at J, with 10 bases between. The CDR3 consists of 15 residues. The CDR3 is CASSLARARTDTQYF. DNA for the CDR3: TGTGCCAGCAGCTTAGCGCGGGCTCGAACAGATACGCAGTATTTT.

There are a few counts of this clone. The chain combines TRBV7-8 with TRBJ2-5; no definite D call. V shed 6 bases and J shed 5 bases, with 10 bases lying between them. There are 12 residues in the CDR3. Germline assignment: CDR1 SGHVS and CDR2 FQNEAQ. In DNA form, the CDR3 reads TGTGCCAGCAGTCACGCGATTGAGACCCAGTACTTC. Translated: CASSHAIETQYF. Combining the CDR3 with reference TRBV7-8 and TRBJ2-5 gives the whole variable domain GAGVSQSPRYKVAKRGQDVALRCDPISGHVSLFWYQQALGQGPEFLTYFQNEAQLDKSGLPSDRFFAERPEGSVSTLKIQRTQQEDSAVYLCASSHAIETQYFGPGTRLLVL.

This clone was seen only a few times. The V call is TRBV14, the J call TRBJ1-1; 9 bases are shared with TRBD1. Per the germline V gene, CDR1 is SGHDN and CDR2 is FVKESK. This CDR3 comprises 21 residues. V shed 0 bases, J shed 0 bases, and the junction held 17 bases outside the gene matches. The CDR3 loop reads CASSQDDGQGPRGWMNTEAFF. As DNA, the CDR3 is TGTGCCAGCAGCCAAGATGATGGACAGGGGCCGCGGGGGTGGATGAACACTGAAGCTTTCTTT.

The rearrangement joins TRBV30 to TRBJ1-1; D possibly corresponds to TRBD1 (5 bases). Germline assignment: CDR1 GTSNPN and CDR2 SVGIG (reference sequence). V gave up 7 bases and J gave up 2 bases, with 14 bases separating them. CDR3 size: 13 residues. This CDR3 is CAYRRGENTEAFF. As DNA, the CDR3 is TGTGCCTATCGGCGGGGGGAAAACACTGAAGCTTTCTTT.

This clone was seen just once. The V call is TRBV7-2, the J call TRBJ1-1, with 7 bases fitting TRBD1. Germline trimming cut 6 bases from V and 1 base from J; bases unmatched to any gene: 5. CDR3 length: 14 amino acids. Germline V gene data show CDR1 as SGHTA and CDR2 as FQGNSA. CDR3 protein: CASSFDRANTEAFF. The CDR3 region has the DNA TGTGCCAGCAGTTTCGACAGGGCGAACACTGAAGCTTTCTTT.

V is TRBV5-1 and J is TRBJ1-4; 7 positions agree with TRBD1. This CDR3 has 15 residues. The germline V gene encodes CDR1 SGHRS and CDR2 YFSETQ. V shed 4 bases and J 8 bases; nucleotides not matched to a gene: 11. CDR3 protein: CASSLSGGSGEKLFF. The CDR3 coding sequence is TGCGCCAGCAGCCTATCAGGGGGGAGCGGCGAAAAACTGTTTTTT. The full variable domain, its missing parts supplied by reference TRBV5-1 and TRBJ1-4, is KAGVTQTPRYLIKTRGQQVTLSCSPISGHRSVSWYQQTPGQGLQFLFEYFSETQRNKGNFPGRFSGRQFSNSRSEMNVSTLELGDSALYLCASSLSGGSGEKLFFGSGTQLSVL.

The V gene is TRBV5-6, the J gene TRBJ2-7, with D unclear. V dropped 4 bases and J dropped 4 bases, with 9 bases sitting between them. Germline-derived CDR1 and CDR2 are SGHDT and YYEEEE. The CDR3 covers 12 residues. CDR3 protein: CASSQNMYEQYF. The CDR3 DNA sequence: TGTGCCAGCAGCCAAAACATGTACGAGCAGTACTTC.

This clone was seen only once. The rearrangement uses TRBV7-9 and TRBJ1-2; 9 bases line up with TRBD1. Germline CDR1 is SEHNR and CDR2 is FQNEAQ (reference sequence). The CDR3 is 15 residues long. V shed 5 bases, J shed 3 bases, and the junction held 7 bases outside the gene matches. DNA of the CDR3: TGTGCCAGCAGCCCCCGGACAGGGGATGACTATGGCTACACCTTC. As protein: CASSPRTGDDYGYTF.

This chain uses TRBV7-6 with TRBJ1-5; D perhaps matches TRBD1 (5 bases). Germline V CDR1 and CDR2: SGHVS, FNYEAQ. Trimming removed 4 bases from V and 1 base from J, with 8 bases in between. The CDR3 runs 14 residues. The CDR3 nucleotides are TGTGCCAGCAGCTCAGGACAAAGCAATCAGCCCCAGCATTTT. It translates to CASSSGQSNQPQHF.

On this clone: Other DNA sequences in the same sample also yield this CDR3. V and J are TRBV11-2 and TRBJ2-1, with 13 bases aligning to TRBD2. CDR1 and CDR2 (germline): SGHAT, FQNNGV. V lost 4 bases and J lost 4; bases outside the gene matches: 4. CDR3 length equals 16 residues. CDR3 amino acids: CASSSLLAGGYNEQFF. The CDR3 DNA reads as TGTGCCAGCAGCTCGCTACTAGCGGGGGGGTACAATGAGCAGTTCTTC.

V is TRBV5-6 and J is TRBJ1-3; D is unresolved. The CDR3 has 17 amino acids. The V gene lost 1 base and the J gene lost 3 bases, with 17 bases spanning the gap. The germline CDR1 and CDR2 sequences are SGHDT and YYEEEE. This CDR3 reads CASSLSPGFYRGNTIYF. CDR3 coding DNA: TGTGCCAGCAGCTTGTCGCCAGGCTTCTACCGTGGAAACACCATATATTTT.

V gene TRBV4-3 combines with J gene TRBJ2-1; 8 bases match TRBD2. This CDR3 region has 19 residues. After removal of 4 bases from V and 5 bases from J, the junction contained 19 bases not matched to a gene. Germline values: CDR1 LGHNA, CDR2 YSLEER. The CDR3 loop reads CASSPYGNELAAVDNEQFF. CDR3 nucleotides: TGCGCCAGCAGCCCCTACGGGAACGAACTAGCGGCCGTCGACAATGAGCAGTTCTTC.

This rearrangement joins TRBV6-1 to TRBJ1-2, with 9 bases lining up with TRBD1. CDR3 length: 15 amino acids. Germline V gene lookup returns CDR1 MNHNS and CDR2 SASEGT. J gave up 3 bases and V 4 bases, and 6 bases lay outside the gene matches. The CDR3 sequence: CASSALTGGDYGYTF. In DNA, the CDR3 is TGTGCCAGCAGTGCCTTGACAGGGGGGGACTATGGCTACACCTTC.

This clone was detected a few times. The V and J genes are TRBV5-4 and TRBJ1-2; D remains ambiguous. Germline loops: CDR1 SGHNT, CDR2 YYREEE (reference sequence). This CDR3 region has 14 residues. V shed 8 bases and J shed 0 bases, with 14 bases lying between them. CDR3 in amino acids: CASHRDDTNYGYTF. CDR3 nucleotides: TGTGCCAGTCATCGAGATGACACTAACTATGGCTACACCTTC. Drawing the rest from reference TRBV5-4 and TRBJ1-2, the complete variable domain is ETGVTQSPTHLIKTRGQQVTLRCSSQSGHNTVSWYQQALGQGPQFIFQYYREEENGRGNFPPRFSGLQFPNYSSELNVNALELDDSALYLCASHRDDTNYGYTFGSGTRLTVV.